Listed here are 23 T cell receptor beta chains from one sample, sequenced in a study of T cell clonotyping in hematopoietic cell transplantation. Clones were read by immunoSEQ multiplex PCR, and TCRdb kept only the in-frame ones, dropping some. The table includes around 80,000 clones, 90% to 97% detected once. Time point in this sample: recipient sample about 28 days before transplant, after cytoreduction. The material sequenced was peripheral blood mononuclear cells, taken before stem cell transplant. Source of these receptors: a woman aged 50 to 60 with acute myeloid leukemia. Some clones in this sample may be carry-over from other donors' samples.

J is TRBJ1-3 and V is TRBV5-1; 11 bases align to TRBD1. Germline values: CDR1 SGHRS, CDR2 YFSETQ. CDR3 length equals 15 residues. V was clipped by 5 bases and J by 2 bases; unmatched bases: 3. CDR3 amino acids: CASRPGQGAGNTIYF. CDR3 in DNA: TGCGCCAGCAGACCGGGACAGGGGGCTGGAAACACCATATATTTT.

This sequence joins TRBV11-2 and TRBJ2-5; a possible D gene is TRBD1 (6 bases). Per the germline V gene, CDR1 is SGHAT and CDR2 is FQNNGV. The V end lost 1 base, the J end lost 2 bases, and 8 bases lay between the germline ends. This CDR3 has 14 residues. In nucleotides, the CDR3 is TGTGCCAGCAGCTTAGGTGGACAGCAAGAGACCCAGTACTTC. This gives the protein CASSLGGQQETQYF. Complete variable domain (other parts from reference TRBV11-2 and TRBJ2-5): EAGVAQSPRYKIIEKRQSVAFWCNPISGHATLYWYQQILGQGPKLLIQFQNNGVVDDSQLPKDRFSAERLKGVDSTLKIQPAKLEDSAVYLCASSLGGQQETQYFGPGTRLLVL.

The rearrangement uses TRBV9 and TRBJ2-5, with D perhaps being TRBD1 or TRBD2 (6 bases each). Deletions cut 2 bases from V and 1 base from J, with 9 bases between. There are 14 residues in the CDR3. The germline CDR1 and CDR2 sequences are SGDLS and YYNGEE. CDR3 loop: CASSVGGSQETQYF. The CDR3 DNA follows: TGTGCCAGCAGCGTCGGGGGCTCCCAAGAGACCCAGTACTTC. The complete variable domain, with remaining parts taken from reference TRBV9 and TRBJ2-5, reads DSGVTQTPKHLITATGQRVTLRCSPRSGDLSVYWYQQSLDQGLQFLIQYYNGEERAKGNILERFSAQQFPDLHSELNLSSLELGDSALYFCASSVGGSQETQYFGPGTRLLVL.

This chain uses TRBV6-5 with TRBJ1-2, with D tentatively TRBD1 (5 bases). Trimming cost V 5 bases and J 6 bases, with 13 bases left between them. Per germline, CDR1 MNHEY and CDR2 SVGAGI. This CDR3 has 13 residues. CDR3 protein: CASSRDFRHGYTF. DNA for the CDR3: TGTGCCAGCAGTCGGGACTTCAGACATGGCTACACCTTC.

V gene TRBV4-1 combines with J gene TRBJ2-1; D remains ambiguous. Germline V gives CDR1 MGHRA, CDR2 YSYEKL. The CDR3 is made up of 18 amino acids. Trimming stripped 1 base from V and 2 bases from J, with 18 bases between. CDR3 loop: CASSQVPVVVKTYNEQFF. The CDR3, as DNA: TGCGCCAGCAGCCAAGTACCGGTCGTGGTAAAAACCTACAATGAGCAGTTCTTC.

The chain employs TRBV30 and TRBJ1-6, with unresolved D. Germline CDR1 GTSNPN, CDR2 SVGIG (reference sequence). The CDR3 is 11 residues long. V was clipped by 3 bases and J by 6 bases, with 3 bases between them. CDR3 amino acids: CAWRGNSPLHF. Written as DNA, the CDR3 is TGTGCCTGGAGGGGTAATTCACCCCTCCACTTT.

This chain joins TRBV11-1 and TRBJ2-1; 9 bases align to TRBD1. CDR1 is SGHAT, CDR2 FQDESV, per germline (reference sequence). Trimming at V came to 5 bases and at J to 7 bases, leaving 9 bases not matched to a gene. The CDR3 is 15 amino acids. The CDR3, as DNA: TGTGCCAGCAGCACCGGGACAGGGCCGGGGAATGAGCAGTTCTTC. It specifies CASSTGTGPGNEQFF.

This sequence joins TRBV6-5 and TRBJ2-7, with 8 bases aligning to TRBD1. CDR3 length equals 15 residues. Germline V gene sequence: CDR1 MNHEY, CDR2 SVGAGI. J was trimmed by 2 bases and V by 6 bases; bases with no gene match: 9. CDR3 residues: CASRASRDRTYEQYF. CDR3 DNA: TGTGCCAGCAGAGCCTCCCGGGACAGGACCTACGAGCAGTACTTC.

V is TRBV1 and J is TRBJ1-2. TRBV1 represents a pseudogene. The CDR3 has 12 amino acids. The CDR3: CTSQVLNYGYTF. CDR3 sequence (DNA): TGCACCAGTCAAGTGCTTAACTATGGCTACACCTTC.

The V gene is TRBV30, the J gene TRBJ2-1; a possible D gene is TRBD2 (6 bases). Looked up from germline, CDR1 is GTSNPN and CDR2 is SVGIG (reference sequence). Trimming cost V 1 base and J 4 bases, with 11 bases left between them. This CDR3 region has 14 residues. The CDR3 DNA sequence: TGTGCCTGGAGTGAATCGGGGAGGTACAATGAGCAGTTCTTC. The encoded protein is CAWSESGRYNEQFF.

The V call is TRBV9, the J call TRBJ2-7; 12 bases line up with TRBD1. Unmatched junction bases numbered 4, after V lost 4 bases and J lost 5 bases. Germline V gives CDR1 SGDLS, CDR2 YYNGEE. The CDR3 has 14 amino acids. For the CDR3, the DNA is TGTGCCAGCAGCCTGGGACAGGGGGCCCACGAGCAGTACTTC. It codes for CASSLGQGAHEQYF.

V gene TRBV11-2 combines with J gene TRBJ2-2; D is unclear. This CDR3 region has 12 residues. The V gene lost 1 base and the J gene lost 9 bases, with 6 bases spanning the gap. In germline, CDR1 is SGHAT, CDR2 FQNNGV. The CDR3 coding sequence is TGTGCCAGCAGCTTAGGACAATGGGAGCTGTTTTTT. This sequence encodes CASSLGQWELFF.

CDR3 sequence (DNA): TGTGCCAGCAGTTTAGTGGGGTCCTACGAGCAGTACTTC. Residues: CASSLVGSYEQYF. The V call is TRBV27, the J call TRBJ2-7; no definite D call. V lost 2 bases and J 1 base, leaving 6 bases between the germline ends. From germline, CDR1 is MNHEY and CDR2 SMNVEV (reference sequence). The length of the CDR3 is 13 residues.

This chain uses TRBV14 with TRBJ2-2; the D is unclear. V lost 0 bases, J lost 2 bases, and 7 bases lay in between. Germline values: CDR1 SGHDN, CDR2 FVKESK. The CDR3 consists of 15 residues. CDR3 in DNA: TGTGCCAGCAGCCAAGAATCTATCAACACCGGGGAGCTGTTTTTT. Residues: CASSQESINTGELFF.

This chain joins TRBV7-8 and TRBJ2-6; no clear D. CDR1 SGHVS and CDR2 FQNEAQ come from the germline V gene. The ends were cut back, 5 bases at V and 0 bases at J, with 11 bases in the middle. This CDR3 contains 16 residues. The CDR3 DNA sequence: TGTGCCAGCAGCGCGGTATATAGCTCTGGGGCCAACGTCCTGACTTTC. This codes for CASSAVYSSGANVLTF. Using reference TRBV7-8 and TRBJ2-6 for the parts outside the CDR3, the full variable domain is GAGVSQSPRYKVAKRGQDVALRCDPISGHVSLFWYQQALGQGPEFLTYFQNEAQLDKSGLPSDRFFAERPEGSVSTLKIQRTQQEDSAVYLCASSAVYSSGANVLTFGAGSRLTVL.

The chain carries TRBV2 and TRBJ1-6; 9 bases align to TRBD1. The germline CDR1 and CDR2 sequences are SNHLY and FYNNEI. The CDR3 has 16 residues. The V gene end was trimmed by 4 bases and the J gene end by 7 bases; junction bases not matched to a gene: 8. In DNA form, the CDR3 reads TGTGCCAGCAGTGGGGGTGTAGGGACAGGGAATTCACCCCTCCACTTT. This codes for CASSGGVGTGNSPLHF.

The chain uses TRBV29-1 and TRBJ2-2; the match to TRBD1 covers 7 bases. Germline trimming cut 7 bases from V and 4 bases from J; bases unmatched to any gene: 3. The length of the CDR3 is 12 residues. Germline V gene lookup returns CDR1 SQVTM and CDR2 ANQGSEA. CDR3 sequence reads: CSGHRGTGELFF. As DNA, the CDR3 is TGCAGCGGTCACAGGGGCACCGGGGAGCTGTTTTTT.

The chain is built from TRBV14 and TRBJ1-2; 7 bases line up with TRBD1. V was pared by 4 bases and J by 7 bases, with 9 bases of the junction left unmatched. The CDR3 extends over 14 amino acids. In germline, CDR1 is SGHDN, CDR2 FVKESK. CDR3 DNA: TGTGCCAGCAGCCGGACAGACAGGGCGCCTGGCTACACCTTC. Protein sequence: CASSRTDRAPGYTF.

The gene calls are TRBV4-2 and TRBJ2-3, with TRBD1 identical over 7 bases. The germline gives CDR1 LGHNA, CDR2 YNFKEQ. V was pared by 0 bases and J by 2 bases, with 2 bases of the junction left unmatched. The CDR3 contains 15 residues. CDR3 DNA sequence: TGTGCCAGCAGCCAAGAGGGACAGAACACAGATACGCAGTATTTT. This codes for CASSQEGQNTDTQYF.

V usage is TRBV6-4 and J usage is TRBJ2-3; 7 bases map to TRBD2. This CDR3 comprises 15 residues. Germline V gives CDR1 MRHNA, CDR2 SNTAGT. V lost 3 bases and J lost 0; bases outside the gene matches: 3. CDR3 sequence: CASSEASGSTDTQYF. The CDR3 bases are TGTGCCAGCAGTGAGGCTAGCGGAAGCACAGATACGCAGTATTTT.

The V gene is TRBV11-2, the J gene TRBJ2-5; possibly TRBD1 for D (6 bases). V lost 6 bases to trimming and J lost 4 bases, with 12 bases between them. Per the germline V gene, CDR1 is SGHAT and CDR2 is FQNNGV. There are 13 residues in the CDR3. The CDR3 DNA reads TGTGCCAGCAGTTACGGCAGGGGAGAGACCCAGTACTTC. Translated, it gives CASSYGRGETQYF.

This chain uses TRBV9 with TRBJ1-1; 8 positions agree with TRBD1. The CDR3 runs 15 residues. In germline, CDR1 is SGDLS, CDR2 YYNGEE. V gave up 4 bases and J gave up 0 bases; unmatched junction bases: 5. The CDR3 DNA sequence: TGTGCCAGCAGCAGAGGGGACAGGCTGAACACTGAAGCTTTCTTT. Translating it yields CASSRGDRLNTEAFF.

This clone was observed a handful of times. The V gene is TRBV28, the J gene TRBJ1-2; D not certain. The germline gives CDR1 MDHEN, CDR2 SYDVKM. V lost 5 bases and J 2 bases, leaving 0 bases between the germline ends. CDR3 length: 10 residues. The CDR3 here is CASSNYGYTF. The CDR3 DNA follows: TGTGCCAGCAGTAACTATGGCTACACCTTC.